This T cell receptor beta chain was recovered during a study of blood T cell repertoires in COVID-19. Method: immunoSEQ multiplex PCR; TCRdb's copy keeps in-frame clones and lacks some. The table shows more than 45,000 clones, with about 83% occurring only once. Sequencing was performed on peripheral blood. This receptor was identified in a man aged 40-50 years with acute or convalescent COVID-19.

In DNA, the CDR3 is TGTGCCAGCAGTTACTCTTATCAGGGGGTAGAGTTCTTC. It codes for CASSYSYQGVEFF. The chain carries TRBV6-5 and TRBJ2-1, with 7 nucleotides matching TRBD1. The CDR3 has 13 amino acids. Germline V gene lookup returns CDR1 MNHEY and CDR2 SVGAGI. The V gene end was trimmed by 0 bases and the J gene end by 14 bases; junction bases not matched to a gene: 7.